This is a list of T cell receptor beta chains from one sample in a study of shared clonotypes between healthy human individuals. Sequencing used immunoSEQ multiplex PCR; TCRdb keeps in-frame clones, though not all of them. The table has some 530,000 clones, 81% seen once; the top ten hold about 12%. Sequencing input: PBMCs. All receptors come from a woman between 40 and 50 years old in good health. Some clones in this sample may be carry-over from other donors' samples. Each CDR3 is given with its conserved first and last residue. The order of the fields is clone size, V gene, J gene, D gene, CDR3 protein, CDR3 DNA. The D gene is left open where the match is weak. Clone size is stated in some rows and not others, as once, few, many or a class when expanded.

size: -
V: TRBV7-2
J: TRBJ2-7
D: -
CDR3: CASSLGLGSYEQYF
DNA: TGTGCCAGCAGCTTAGGACTAGGATCCTACGAGCAGTACTTC

size: -
V: TRBV5-6
J: TRBJ1-2
D: TRBD1
CDR3: CASSLGAGGFRVYGYTF
DNA: TGTGCCAGCAGCTTGGGGGCAGGGGGCTTTAGGGTCTATGGCTACACCTTC

size: -
V: TRBV29-1
J: TRBJ2-1
D: -
CDR3: CSVEGAGGGEQFF
DNA: TGCAGCGTTGAAGGGGCAGGGGGGGGTGAGCAGTTCTTC

size: -
V: TRBV2
J: TRBJ2-7
D: -
CDR3: CASSEAGAPSGYEQYF
DNA: TGTGCCAGCAGTGAAGCGGGGGCACCGTCGGGCTACGAGCAGTACTTC

size: -
V: TRBV5-1
J: TRBJ1-1
D: TRBD1
CDR3: CASSWAPGQGRGNTEAFF
DNA: TGCGCCAGCAGCTGGGCTCCGGGACAGGGGAGAGGGAACACTGAAGCTTTCTTT

size: -
V: TRBV18
J: TRBJ1-2
D: -
CDR3: CASSLGQGSYGYTF
DNA: TGTGCCAGCTCACTTGGGCAGGGGAGCTATGGCTACACCTTC

size: once
V: TRBV28
J: TRBJ2-1
D: TRBD2
CDR3: CASSFGSGRAEDNEQFF
DNA: TGTGCCAGCAGTTTTGGTAGCGGGAGGGCCGAAGACAATGAGCAGTTCTTC

size: -
V: TRBV4-1
J: TRBJ2-7
D: TRBD1
CDR3: CASSQAGTGIYEQYF
DNA: TGCGCCAGCAGCCAAGCCGGGACAGGGATCTACGAGCAGTACTTC

size: -
V: TRBV7-9
J: TRBJ2-1
D: -
CDR3: CASSNDNEQFF
DNA: TGTGCCAGCAGCAACGACAATGAGCAGTTCTTC

size: -
V: TRBV2
J: TRBJ2-1
D: TRBD2
CDR3: CASSSGRGVGQFF
DNA: TGTGCCAGCAGTAGCGGGAGGGGCGTCGGGCAGTTCTTC

size: few
V: TRBV19
J: TRBJ2-1
D: -
CDR3: CASSKRGNEQFF
DNA: TGTGCCAGTAGCAAGAGGGGGAATGAGCAGTTCTTC

size: -
V: TRBV6-4
J: TRBJ2-1
D: TRBD2
CDR3: CASSGLAGEFNEQFF
DNA: TGTGCCAGCAGTGGACTAGCGGGAGAATTCAATGAGCAGTTCTTC

size: once
V: TRBV4-3
J: TRBJ2-7
D: -
CDR3: CASSQEILSVEQYF
DNA: TGCGCCAGCAGCCAAGAGATTCTGTCCGTCGAGCAGTACTTC

size: -
V: TRBV4-1
J: TRBJ2-2
D: TRBD2
CDR3: CASSPGVGAGGTGELFF
DNA: TGCGCCAGCAGCCCCGGGGTGGGTGCGGGAGGGACCGGGGAGCTGTTTTTT

size: -
V: TRBV7-9
J: TRBJ2-1
D: -
CDR3: CASSLGGLEQFF
DNA: TGTGCCAGCAGCTTAGGGGGTCTTGAGCAGTTCTTC

size: many
V: TRBV4-2
J: TRBJ1-5
D: TRBD1
CDR3: CASSQDEGAHQPQHF
DNA: TGTGCCAGCAGCCAAGATGAGGGGGCTCATCAGCCCCAGCATTTT

size: -
V: TRBV5-1
J: TRBJ1-3
D: -
CDR3: CASSVGSAGHSGNTIYF
DNA: TGCGCCAGCAGCGTTGGGTCGGCAGGCCACTCTGGAAACACCATATATTTT

size: -
V: TRBV7-3
J: TRBJ1-1
D: TRBD1
CDR3: CASSPLGGRNTEAFF
DNA: TGTGCCAGCAGCCCCCTAGGGGGCCGGAACACTGAAGCTTTCTTT

size: -
V: TRBV28
J: TRBJ2-5
D: TRBD1
CDR3: CASSPPGQAQETQYF
DNA: TGTGCCAGCAGCCCTCCGGGACAGGCACAAGAGACCCAGTACTTC

size: -
V: TRBV5-6
J: TRBJ2-3
D: -
CDR3: CASSPPQRSTDTQYF
DNA: TGTGCCAGCAGCCCTCCCCAGCGGAGCACAGATACGCAGTATTTT

size: once
V: TRBV15
J: TRBJ1-3
D: -
CDR3: CATSRDRGPSGNTIYF
DNA: TGTGCCACCAGCAGAGATCGGGGACCTTCTGGAAACACCATATATTTT

size: -
V: TRBV5-1
J: TRBJ2-5
D: -
CDR3: CASRPTPGQQETQYF
DNA: TGCGCCAGCAGACCCACGCCGGGACAACAAGAGACCCAGTACTTC

size: -
V: TRBV28
J: TRBJ1-2
D: -
CDR3: CASSSQATYGYTF
DNA: TGTGCCAGCAGCTCCCAGGCTACCTATGGCTACACCTTC

size: -
V: TRBV28
J: TRBJ2-2
D: -
CDR3: CASSLGEVKLFF
DNA: TGTGCCAGCAGTTTGGGAGAGGTAAAGCTGTTTTTT

size: -
V: TRBV4-1
J: TRBJ2-7
D: -
CDR3: CASSPARGYEQYF
DNA: TGCGCCAGCAGCCCCGCGAGGGGATACGAGCAGTACTTC

size: -
V: TRBV6-6
J: TRBJ1-5
D: TRBD1
CDR3: CASSYDRGSNQPQHF
DNA: TGTGCCAGCAGTTACGACAGGGGAAGCAATCAGCCCCAGCATTTT

size: -
V: TRBV6-6
J: TRBJ1-2
D: -
CDR3: CASSPTGGYYGYTF
DNA: TGTGCCAGCAGTCCCACCGGGGGGTACTATGGCTACACCTTC

size: -
V: TRBV28
J: TRBJ1-4
D: TRBD1
CDR3: CASSSPGGDEKLFF
DNA: TGTGCCAGCAGTTCCCCAGGGGGTGATGAAAAACTGTTTTTT

size: -
V: TRBV29-1
J: TRBJ2-7
D: -
CDR3: CSGGLGGEQYF
DNA: TGCAGCGGCGGACTTGGGGGCGAGCAGTACTTC

size: once
V: TRBV7-8
J: TRBJ1-1
D: -
CDR3: CASRLWAMNTEAFF
DNA: TGTGCCAGCAGGTTGTGGGCCATGAACACTGAAGCTTTCTTT

size: -
V: TRBV7-2
J: TRBJ2-5
D: TRBD2
CDR3: CASRRGIAGVETQYF
DNA: TGTGCCAGCAGACGGGGGATAGCGGGAGTCGAGACCCAGTACTTC

size: -
V: TRBV6-5
J: TRBJ2-5
D: -
CDR3: CASSLQETQYF
DNA: TGTGCCAGCAGCCTACAGGAGACCCAGTACTTC

size: many
V: TRBV18
J: TRBJ1-5
D: TRBD1
CDR3: CASSPPGGRNQPQHF
DNA: TGTGCCAGCTCACCACCAGGGGGCCGAAATCAGCCCCAGCATTTT

size: -
V: TRBV5-1
J: TRBJ2-3
D: TRBD2
CDR3: CASSLGLAASTDTQYF
DNA: TGCGCCAGCAGCTTGGGACTAGCGGCTAGCACAGATACGCAGTATTTT

size: -
V: TRBV28
J: TRBJ1-5
D: -
CDR3: CASREIKGQTYSNQPQHF
DNA: TGTGCCAGCAGGGAAATCAAAGGACAGACCTATAGCAATCAGCCCCAGCATTTT

size: -
V: TRBV9
J: TRBJ2-6
D: -
CDR3: CASSVAGPSGANVLTF
DNA: TGTGCCAGCAGCGTTGCAGGGCCCTCGGGGGCCAACGTCCTGACTTTC

size: -
V: TRBV11-3
J: TRBJ2-1
D: -
CDR3: CASSRLSGPYNEQFF
DNA: TGTGCCAGCAGCCGTTTGTCGGGTCCTTACAATGAGCAGTTCTTC

size: -
V: TRBV11-2
J: TRBJ1-1
D: -
CDR3: CASSLATWLEAFF
DNA: TGTGCCAGCAGCTTAGCAACCTGGCTTGAAGCTTTCTTT

size: -
V: TRBV30
J: TRBJ1-5
D: -
CDR3: CAWSTGQPPRSNQPQHF
DNA: TGTGCCTGGAGCACCGGACAGCCCCCTAGGAGCAATCAGCCCCAGCATTTT

size: -
V: TRBV15
J: TRBJ2-7
D: -
CDR3: CATSRDRASSYEQYF
DNA: TGTGCCACCAGCAGAGACAGGGCCAGCTCCTACGAGCAGTACTTC

size: -
V: TRBV5-8
J: TRBJ1-1
D: TRBD1
CDR3: CASMRGRQSTEAFF
DNA: TGTGCCAGCATGAGGGGGCGACAGAGCACTGAAGCTTTCTTT

size: once
V: TRBV4-2
J: TRBJ2-5
D: -
CDR3: CASSQGRGAGAIQETQYF
DNA: TGTGCCAGCAGCCAAGGGAGGGGCGCGGGGGCGATCCAAGAGACCCAGTACTTC

size: few
V: TRBV4-3
J: TRBJ2-7
D: TRBD2
CDR3: CASSPGLAGGQEQYF
DNA: TGCGCCAGCAGCCCCGGACTAGCGGGAGGGCAGGAGCAGTACTTC

size: -
V: TRBV28
J: TRBJ1-1
D: -
CDR3: CASREAGAEAFF
DNA: TGTGCCAGCAGGGAGGCCGGGGCCGAAGCTTTCTTT

size: few
V: TRBV9
J: TRBJ2-7
D: TRBD2
CDR3: CASSAGLAGGIYEQYF
DNA: TGTGCCAGCAGCGCCGGCCTGGCGGGAGGGATATACGAGCAGTACTTC

size: -
V: TRBV7-8
J: TRBJ2-3
D: -
CDR3: CASSSGPTPQYF
DNA: TGTGCCAGCAGCTCCGGACCCACGCCGCAGTATTTT

size: -
V: TRBV25-1
J: TRBJ1-2
D: -
CDR3: CASSESQANYGYTF
DNA: TGTGCCAGCAGTGAATCACAAGCTAACTATGGCTACACCTTC

size: -
V: TRBV7-8
J: TRBJ2-7
D: TRBD1
CDR3: CASGGTGYRYEQYF
DNA: TGTGCCAGCGGCGGGACAGGGTATAGGTACGAGCAGTACTTC

size: once
V: TRBV19
J: TRBJ2-7
D: TRBD1
CDR3: CASSPGQGAYEQYF
DNA: TGTGCCAGTAGTCCGGGACAGGGTGCCTACGAGCAGTACTTC

size: -
V: TRBV7-3
J: TRBJ2-1
D: TRBD1
CDR3: CASSSRTGYSEQFF
DNA: TGTGCCAGCAGTTCTCGGACAGGGTATAGTGAGCAGTTCTTC

size: -
V: TRBV5-1
J: TRBJ2-7
D: -
CDR3: CASSSGTLTGEQYF
DNA: TGCGCCAGCAGCTCGGGGACGCTAACCGGCGAGCAGTACTTC